The 32 T cell receptor beta chains in this list originate from one sample, sequenced in a study of patients and donors after allogeneic stem cell transplantation. TCRdb re-called the RT-PCR reads with MiXCR, one entry per CDR3 protein. The sample carries over 350,000 distinct CDR3 sequences, approximately 16% recorded once. The material sequenced was blood, either unsorted or a sorted T cell fraction (not recorded which). The receptors were gathered from a human donor who was either an allogeneic HSCT recipient or a stem cell or donor lymphocyte infusion donor (not recorded which). It is not recorded whose cells these are; they may come from a transplant donor.

The rearrangement links TRBV30 to TRBJ2-2; D is unclear. The CDR3 covers 12 residues. Between the trimmed V and J ends, which lost 2 bases and 3 bases, there was a span of 4 bases. Looked up from germline, CDR1 is GTSNPN and CDR2 is SVGIG (reference sequence). The CDR3 DNA sequence: TGTGCCTGGAGTCCCTACACCGGGGAGCTGTTTTTT. Encoded protein: CAWSPYTGELFF.

The chain employs TRBV5-1 and TRBJ1-2; maybe TRBD1 (6 bases). Trimming cost V 3 bases and J 8 bases, with 17 bases left between them. CDR1 and CDR2 from the germline V gene are SGHRS and YFSETQ. CDR3 length equals 14 residues. The CDR3 DNA is TGCGCCAGCAGCTCCCAGGGACACTTGAGGGGCTACACCTTC. Translation gives CASSSQGHLRGYTF.

DNA for the CDR3: TGTGCCAGCAGCAGCGGGGACACCGTCTATGGCTACACCTTC. Encoded protein: CASSSGDTVYGYTF. This sequence joins TRBV9 and TRBJ1-2, with D maybe TRBD1 (6 bases). Germline CDR1 is SGDLS and CDR2 is YYNGEE. This CDR3 is 14 amino acids long. V was shortened by 4 bases and J by 4 bases, with 14 bases between the two germline ends.

This clonotype was recorded at least ten times. The rearrangement joins TRBV27 to TRBJ2-7; no clear D gene. The ends were cut back, 3 bases at V and 1 base at J, with 7 bases in the middle. Germline assignment: CDR1 MNHEY and CDR2 SMNVEV (reference sequence). The CDR3 totals 13 residues. Written as DNA, the CDR3 is TGTGCCAGCAGTTTTGCGGATTCCTACGAGCAGTACTTC. As protein: CASSFADSYEQYF.

This clonotype was detected many times. The J gene is TRBJ2-3, the V gene TRBV29-1; no reliable D call. The V gene lost 6 bases and the J gene lost 6 bases, with 16 bases spanning the gap. The germline CDR1 and CDR2 sequences are SQVTM and ANQGSEA. CDR3 length equals 13 residues. The DNA for the CDR3 is TGCAGCGTCGGCGCCTACTCCTACGATACGCAGTATTTT. It encodes CSVGAYSYDTQYF.

This clonotype came up a few times. The chain carries TRBV5-1 and TRBJ2-2, with 8 bases lining up with TRBD2. V shed 4 bases, J shed 0 bases, and the junction held 14 bases outside the gene matches. Germline V gene lookup returns CDR1 SGHRS and CDR2 YFSETQ. The CDR3 runs to 19 residues. The CDR3 protein is CASSPRTSRNYANTGELFF. Here the CDR3 DNA reads TGCGCCAGCAGCCCAAGGACTAGCAGAAATTATGCGAACACCGGGGAGCTGTTTTTT.

This clonotype was seen a few times. This chain uses TRBV7-9 with TRBJ2-5; D ambiguous. V was cut by 2 bases and J by 3 bases, with 19 bases left in between. The CDR3 sequence is 17 residues long. The germline V gene encodes CDR1 SEHNR and CDR2 FQNEAQ (reference sequence). The CDR3, as DNA: TGTGCCAGCAGCTTAAGGTATCCCTCCAGCAAAAAAGAGACCCAGTACTTC. Protein: CASSLRYPSSKKETQYF.

V gene TRBV20-1 combines with J gene TRBJ1-4; 7 nucleotides match TRBD1. The germline V gene encodes CDR1 DFQATT and CDR2 SNEGSKA (reference sequence). The CDR3 totals 15 residues. V was pared by 0 bases and J by 5 bases, with 6 bases of the junction left unmatched. This chain's CDR3 is CSARDPGQQNEKLFF. As DNA, the CDR3 is TGCAGTGCTAGAGATCCGGGACAGCAAAATGAAAAACTGTTTTTT.

The chain joins TRBV10-3 to TRBJ2-7, with TRBD1 matching over 8 bases. The CDR3 runs 13 residues. V trimming: 6 bases; J trimming: 5 bases; junction bases outside the gene matches: 6. CDR1 ENHRY and CDR2 SYGVKD come from the germline V gene. The CDR3 coding sequence is TGTGCCATCAGCCAGACAGGGGACCACGAGCAGTACTTC. It translates to CAISQTGDHEQYF.

The gene calls are TRBV20-1 and TRBJ2-7, with 9 bases aligning to TRBD2. Trimming removed 5 bases from V and 3 bases from J; junction bases left unmatched: 5. CDR3 length equals 13 residues. CDR1 is DFQATT and CDR2 is SNEGSKA in the germline V gene (reference sequence). The DNA for the CDR3 is TGCAGTGCTCTAGCGGGGACGGGCTACGAGCAGTACTTC. It yields the protein CSALAGTGYEQYF.

The rearrangement links TRBV4-3 to TRBJ2-3; 14 bases line up with TRBD2. CDR1 is LGHNA and CDR2 is YSLEER in the germline V gene. V lost 2 bases, J lost 3 bases, and 7 bases stayed unmatched. The CDR3 extends over 18 amino acids. The CDR3 loop is CASSQPGTSGGRTDTQYF. The DNA of the CDR3 is TGCGCCAGCAGCCAACCCGGGACTAGCGGGGGTCGAACAGATACGCAGTATTTT.

The chain employs TRBV7-2 and TRBJ2-1, with TRBD1 identical over 8 bases. Trimming at V came to 1 base and at J to 12 bases, leaving 11 bases not matched to a gene. The CDR3 runs to 15 residues. Germline CDR1 SGHTA, CDR2 FQGNSA. The CDR3 is CASSLGTGKDSRQFF. CDR3 coding DNA: TGTGCCAGCAGCTTAGGGACAGGGAAGGATTCCAGGCAGTTCTTC.

The chain joins TRBV27 to TRBJ1-5; D is possibly TRBD1 (5 bases). CDR1 is MNHEY and CDR2 is SMNVEV in the germline V gene (reference sequence). V was pared by 1 base and J by 7 bases, with 23 bases between. The length of the CDR3 is 18 residues. The CDR3 DNA reads as TGTGCCAGCAGTTTATTCGGAGGCGACCGGGCCACAGGACAGCCCCAGCATTTT. This translates into CASSLFGGDRATGQPQHF.

This clonotype was seen at least ten times. The chain couples TRBV4-2 to TRBJ2-7; D remains unclear. There are 14 residues in the CDR3. Trimming took 1 base from V and 3 from J, leaving 10 bases between them. Per the germline V gene, CDR1 is LGHNA and CDR2 is YNFKEQ. CDR3 residues: CASSQGGPFYEQYF. The CDR3 bases are TGTGCCAGCAGCCAAGGGGGTCCCTTCTACGAGCAGTACTTC.

The V gene is TRBV20-1, the J gene TRBJ2-3; 12 positions agree with TRBD2. The CDR3 has 19 residues. J gave up 5 bases and V 1 base, and 16 bases lay outside the gene matches. The V gene's germline CDR1 is DFQATT and CDR2 SNEGSKA (reference sequence). The CDR3 region has the DNA TGCAGTGCTAGAGCTTCTGAGACTTACCTAGCGGGGGGGGGAGATACGCAGTATTTT. It is translated as CSARASETYLAGGGDTQYF.

This clonotype was picked up a small number of times. The CDR3 reads CASSPSGGGPQPQHF. Here the CDR3 DNA reads TGTGCCAGCAGTCCCTCCGGAGGGGGTCCTCAGCCCCAGCATTTT. V gene TRBV6-1 combines with J gene TRBJ1-5; possibly TRBD1 for D (6 bases). Germline CDR1 is MNHNS and CDR2 is SASEGT. Trimming cost V 5 bases and J 6 bases, with 17 bases left between them. The CDR3 runs to 15 residues.

The chain has TRBV29-1 and TRBJ1-2; 9 nucleotides line up with TRBD1. This CDR3 is built from 15 residues. The germline V gene encodes CDR1 SQVTM and CDR2 ANQGSEA. V was clipped by 1 base and J by 7 bases; unmatched bases: 10. For the CDR3, the DNA is TGCAGCGTTGAAGTCCGGACAGGGGACGTAGGTGGCTACACCTTC. Amino acid sequence: CSVEVRTGDVGGYTF.

This chain uses TRBV12-3 or TRBV12-4 with TRBJ2-5, with 7 bases identical to TRBD1. The CDR3 covers 17 residues. The junction had 10 bases not matched to a gene; V was cut back by 3 bases and J by 0 bases. This CDR3 reads CASSFRVTGWYQETQYF. CDR3 coding DNA: TGTGCCAGCAGTTTCAGGGTGACAGGGTGGTACCAAGAGACCCAGTACTTC.

The chain employs TRBV15 and TRBJ1-1, with unresolved D. This CDR3 is 15 amino acids long. Germline CDR1 LNHNV, CDR2 YYDKDF (reference sequence). V was cut by 0 bases and J by 1 base, with 9 bases left in between. The CDR3 DNA follows: TGTGCCACCAGCAGAGAGGGCAAGGCGAACACTGAAGCTTTCTTT. Its protein is CATSREGKANTEAFF.

To note about this clonotype: An end of the junction does not agree with germline; a read error may underlie this. The V call is TRBV7-9, the J call TRBJ2-2; tentatively, D is TRBD2 (5 bases). The CDR3 is made up of 13 amino acids. Germline V gene lookup returns CDR1 SEHNR and CDR2 FQNEAQ (reference sequence). The CDR3 loop reads CVSSLGGTGELFF. CDR3 coding DNA: TGTGTCAGCAGCTTAGGAGGTACCGGGGAGCTGTTTTTT.

This clonotype was observed a few times. The V and J genes are TRBV5-4 and TRBJ2-3; D gene unclear. From germline, CDR1 is SGHNT and CDR2 YYREEE (reference sequence). V shed 4 bases and J shed 1 base, with 10 bases lying between them. The CDR3 contains 14 residues. The CDR3 is CASSIGSGTDTQYF. The CDR3 nucleotides are TGTGCCAGCAGCATTGGCAGCGGCACAGATACGCAGTATTTT.

The chain recombines TRBV20-1 with TRBJ1-2; 12 nucleotides align to TRBD1. Germline V gene data show CDR1 as DFQATT and CDR2 as SNEGSKA (reference sequence). The CDR3 loop spans 16 amino acids. V shed 0 bases, J shed 4 bases, and the junction held 6 bases outside the gene matches. The chain's CDR3 is CSARDLGTGGFYGYTF. CDR3 sequence (DNA): TGCAGTGCTAGAGATCTGGGGACAGGGGGCTTCTATGGCTACACCTTC.

This clonotype turned up a few times. V and J are TRBV7-9 and TRBJ1-2, with D possibly TRBD1 on 5 matching bases. Trimming stripped 2 bases from V and 7 bases from J, with 11 bases between. In germline, CDR1 is SEHNR, CDR2 FQNEAQ (reference sequence). This CDR3 is 13 amino acids long. CDR3 DNA sequence: TGTGCCAGCAGCTTACGGCAGGGAGGTGGCTACACCTTC. Residues: CASSLRQGGGYTF.

This clonotype turned up a few times. The CDR3 here is CATNRDRETYEQYF. In DNA form, the CDR3 reads TGTGCCACCAACCGGGACAGAGAAACCTACGAGCAGTACTTC. This sequence joins TRBV28 and TRBJ2-7; 7 nucleotides match TRBD1. Unmatched junction bases numbered 11, after V lost 10 bases and J lost 2 bases. Germline CDR1 and CDR2: MDHEN and SYDVKM. The CDR3 sequence is 14 residues long.

This clonotype was counted a few times. V and J are TRBV29-1 and TRBJ2-7, with 10 bases identical to TRBD2. From germline, CDR1 is SQVTM and CDR2 ANQGSEA. This CDR3 has 14 amino acids. V was clipped by 5 bases and J by 2 bases; unmatched bases: 6. In DNA form, the CDR3 reads TGCAGCGTTTCCGGGACTAGCGTTGCCTACGAGCAGTACTTC. As protein: CSVSGTSVAYEQYF.

The rearrangement links TRBV25-1 to TRBJ2-1; D ambiguous. The CDR3 has 10 residues. Germline CDR1 is MGHDK and CDR2 is SYGVNS. CDR3 residues: CGGLGSEQFF. DNA of the CDR3: TGTGGAGGTCTGGGTAGTGAGCAGTTCTTC.

This clonotype was recorded a few times. V and J are TRBV5-1 and TRBJ1-3; D unclear. The V end was cut by 4 bases, the J end by 4 bases, with 15 bases between. Germline V gene data show CDR1 as SGHRS and CDR2 as YFSETQ. This CDR3 is 15 amino acids long. The CDR3 spells CASSPRGVEGNTIYF. CDR3 bases: TGCGCCAGCAGCCCCCGCGGGGTGGAAGGAAACACCATATATTTT.

V usage is TRBV6-5 and J usage is TRBJ1-2; D possibly corresponds to TRBD1 (5 bases). The CDR3 runs to 13 residues. V was shortened by 0 bases and J by 8 bases, with 10 bases between the two germline ends. Germline V gene data show CDR1 as MNHEY and CDR2 as SVGAGI. In nucleotides, the CDR3 is TGTGCCAGCAGTTACTCGCAGGGCAACGGCTACACCTTC. Translated, it gives CASSYSQGNGYTF.

The rearrangement links TRBV12-3 or TRBV12-4 to TRBJ2-5; TRBD1 matches at 7 bases. Unmatched junction bases numbered 10, after V lost 5 bases and J lost 4 bases. The length of the CDR3 is 15 residues. CDR3 nucleotide sequence: TGTGCCAGCAGTCCAGACAGACAGGGCAGAGAGACCCAGTACTTC. Protein sequence: CASSPDRQGRETQYF.

This chain connects TRBV30 to TRBJ1-1; D is ambiguous. Trimming removed 3 bases from V and 11 bases from J, with 13 bases in between. This CDR3 has 11 residues. In germline, CDR1 is GTSNPN, CDR2 SVGIG (reference sequence). CDR3 sequence reads: CAWRIGPPAFF. The CDR3 coding sequence is TGTGCCTGGAGGATCGGGCCCCCGGCTTTCTTT.

This clonotype has just a few counts. The rearrangement links TRBV5-1 to TRBJ1-3; D ambiguous. Trimming took 5 bases from V and 0 from J, leaving 6 bases between them. CDR3 length: 13 residues. Germline V lookup: CDR1 SGHRS, CDR2 YFSETQ. The CDR3 here is CASRLASGNTIYF. The CDR3 coding sequence is TGCGCCAGCAGACTAGCCTCTGGAAACACCATATATTTT.

The count of this clonotype is one. The rearrangement links TRBV7-8 to TRBJ1-2, with a tentative D call TRBD1 (5 bases). Germline V gives CDR1 SGHVS, CDR2 FQNEAQ. The CDR3 is 15 residues long. V shed 0 bases and J shed 4 bases, with 12 bases lying between them. CDR3 coding DNA: TGTGCCAGCAGCTTAGCCCAGGGTATGTTCTATGGCTACACCTTC. It specifies CASSLAQGMFYGYTF.